Listed here is a single TCR beta chain. The source of the sample is a study of T cells in Graves' hyperthyroidism and ophthalmopathy. PBMCs came from 7.5 to 10 ml fresh peripheral blood. Germline V CDR1 and CDR2: LNHDA, SQIVND (reference sequence). There are 15 residues in the CDR3. V dropped 3 bases and J dropped 4 bases, with 12 bases sitting between them. Amplification yielded TCR beta CDR3 regions, with RNA transcripts as the source. During a first-round RT-PCR of the TCR CDR3, the HTBI primer set was used. TCRdb ran MiXCR on the multiplex PCR reads and lists one entry per CDR3 protein. The sample has a few hundred thousand distinct CDR3 sequences, roughly 18% seen once; the top ten hold around 54%.

The J gene is TRBJ1-4, the V gene TRBV19, with D hard to call. This sequence was found in a woman aged 45-59 years with Graves' hyperthyroidism. Input material: blood. For the CDR3, the DNA is TGTGCCAGTAGTATGTTGTCAGCTGATAATGAAAAACTGTTTTTT. Its translation: CASSMLSADNEKLFF.